What follows describes a single TCR beta chain. This CDR3 is built from 12 residues. Germline CDR1 and CDR2: LNHDA and SQIVND (reference sequence). Trimming took 7 bases from V and 3 from J, leaving 9 bases between them. The data belong to a study of T cells in tuberculosis. Background on the study: The T cells targeted glucose monomycolate, a mycobacterial lipid, via CD1B.

The repertoire was sequenced with immunoSEQ multiplex PCR; TCRdb's copy has only in-frame clones and lacks some. Of 20,000 to 30,000 clones listed, about 95% are singletons. Material: PBMCs. The J gene is TRBJ1-2, the V gene TRBV19; maybe TRBD1 (5 bases). The TCR comes from a donor aged 10-29 years with latent tuberculosis or without tuberculosis infection. CDR3 DNA: TGTGCCAGTACGGGGGTGGACTATGGCTACACCTTC. Protein: CASTGVDYGYTF.